This T cell receptor beta chain was captured by sequencing in a study of cytomegalovirus exposure and HLA in healthy donors. Findings and limits, study-wide: Reports indicate that TCR beta sequences accurately predicted the HLA-A and HLA-B alleles of most subjects. Presence/absence analysis assumed near-uniform sequencing depth across donors.

In regard to this clone: The antigen remains undetermined.

The CDR3 consists of 13 residues. V lost 3 bases to trimming and J lost 6 bases, with 12 bases between them. The germline V gene has CDR1 KGHSH and CDR2 LQKENI. 60 Vbeta and 13 Jbeta primers were used in PCR. Data came from immunoSEQ multiplex PCR; TCRdb stores just in-frame clones and leaves some out. Of 14,000 or so clones in the sample, about two thirds were seen once. Input material: PBMCs. V gene TRBV18 combines with J gene TRBJ2-7; D may be TRBD1 (5 bases). The clonotype was recovered from a woman in her forties or fifties in good health and CMV-seropositive. The CDR3 sequence: CASSPRQISEQYF. CDR3 bases: TGTGCCAGCTCACCTCGACAGATTAGCGAGCAGTACTTC.